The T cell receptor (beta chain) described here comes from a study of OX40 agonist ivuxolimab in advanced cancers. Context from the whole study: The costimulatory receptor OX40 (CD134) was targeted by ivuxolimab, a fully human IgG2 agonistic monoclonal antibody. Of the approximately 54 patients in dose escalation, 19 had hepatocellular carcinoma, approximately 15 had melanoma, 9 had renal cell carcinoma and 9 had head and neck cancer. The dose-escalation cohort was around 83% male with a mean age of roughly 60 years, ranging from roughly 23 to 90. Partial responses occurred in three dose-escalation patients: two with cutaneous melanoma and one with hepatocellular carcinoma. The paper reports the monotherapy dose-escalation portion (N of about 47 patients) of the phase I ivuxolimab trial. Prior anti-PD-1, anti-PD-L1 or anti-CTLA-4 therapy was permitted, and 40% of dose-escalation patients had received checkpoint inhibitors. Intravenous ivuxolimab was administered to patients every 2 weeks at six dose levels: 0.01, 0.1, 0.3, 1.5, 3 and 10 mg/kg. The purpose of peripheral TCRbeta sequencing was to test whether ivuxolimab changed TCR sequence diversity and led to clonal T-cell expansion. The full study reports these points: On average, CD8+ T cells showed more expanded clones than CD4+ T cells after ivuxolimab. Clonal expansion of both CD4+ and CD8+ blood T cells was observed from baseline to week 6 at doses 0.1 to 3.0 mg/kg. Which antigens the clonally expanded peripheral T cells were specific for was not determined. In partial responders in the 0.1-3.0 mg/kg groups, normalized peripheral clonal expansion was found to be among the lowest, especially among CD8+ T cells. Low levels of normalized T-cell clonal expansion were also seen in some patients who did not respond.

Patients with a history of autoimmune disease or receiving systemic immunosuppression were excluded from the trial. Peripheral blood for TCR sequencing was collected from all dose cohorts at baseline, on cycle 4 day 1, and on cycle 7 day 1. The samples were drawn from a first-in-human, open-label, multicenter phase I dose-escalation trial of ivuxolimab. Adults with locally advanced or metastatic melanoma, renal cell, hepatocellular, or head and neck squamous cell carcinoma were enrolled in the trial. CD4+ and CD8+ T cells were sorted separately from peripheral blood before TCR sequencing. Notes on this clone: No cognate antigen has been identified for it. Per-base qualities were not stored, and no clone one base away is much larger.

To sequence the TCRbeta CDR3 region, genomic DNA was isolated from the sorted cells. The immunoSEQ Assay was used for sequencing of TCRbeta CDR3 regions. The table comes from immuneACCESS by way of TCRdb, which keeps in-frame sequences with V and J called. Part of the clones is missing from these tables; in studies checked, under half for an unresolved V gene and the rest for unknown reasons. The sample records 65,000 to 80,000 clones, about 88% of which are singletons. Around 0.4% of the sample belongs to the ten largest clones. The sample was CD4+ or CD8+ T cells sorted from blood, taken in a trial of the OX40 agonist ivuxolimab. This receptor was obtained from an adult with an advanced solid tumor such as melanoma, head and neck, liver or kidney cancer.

The CDR3 protein is CASSRGQGSSEAFF. DNA sequence: TGCGCCAGCAGCCGTGGACAGGGTTCTTCTGAAGCTTTCTTT. This sequence uses TRBV4-1 and TRBJ1-1, and TRBD1 aligns with 8 junction nucleotides. Its CDR3 holds 14 amino acids, cysteine through phenylalanine. Left in the record is the CDR3 DNA by itself, 42 bases read in frame from the first base. The CDR1 and CDR2 encoded by the germline V gene are MGHRA and YSYEKL. Clipping removes 4 bases from V and 6 bases from J, with 7 as the unmatched junction base count.